The present entry profiles one TCR beta chain with its context. Its specificity is not known. This entry belongs to a study of vaccination and CD4 T cells after COVID-19. Background on the study: Cultures that served as controls received a CEFX pool, an HIV-1 Nef pool, or no peptide. Study outcomes and limitations: Convalescent patients' median share of reactive clones seen only post-vaccination was approximately 85%.

Treatment indicated: roughly ten-day PBMC culture with coronavirus spike peptide pools or control peptides (ViraFEST assay). In the ViraFEST assay, peptide-pool expansion preceded TCR sequencing of expanded clonotypes. Each well received around 1.8 million PBMCs, cultured with roughly 9.6 IU/ml IL-2 and about 9.9 ug/ml peptide pools. An Oncomine TCR Beta short-read assay was used to sequence the DNA from cultured CD4+ T cells. TCRdb called the PCR reads again in MiXCR, with one record for every CDR3 protein. The sample has fewer than 7,000 distinct CDR3 sequences, about 40% seen once; the top ten hold about 9.9%. The CDR3 is made up of 14 amino acids. Between the trimmed V and J ends, which lost 0 bases and 3 bases, there was a span of 8 bases. Looked up from germline, CDR1 is LNHNV and CDR2 is YYDKDF (reference sequence).

This rearrangement joins TRBV15 to TRBJ1-2; possibly TRBD1 for D (5 bases). The sample was CD4+ T cells from blood, cultured in vitro. The clonotype comes from a human donor who had recovered from COVID-19. CDR3 in amino acids: CATSRDRVDYGYTF. The CDR3 DNA reads as TGTGCCACCAGCAGAGACAGGGTGGACTATGGCTACACCTTC.